The clone carrying this TCR beta chain appeared many times. Its antigen is still unknown. The sample originates from a study of regulatory T cells in long-lasting Graves disease. Overall study findings and caveats: Favored gene segments in persistent disease were TRBV28, TRBJ1-2 and TRBJ2-5.

Losses at the gene ends were 4 bases for V and 7 bases for J; bases not matched to a gene: 7. Per the germline V gene, CDR1 is LGHDT and CDR2 is YNNKEL (reference sequence). The CDR3 covers 15 residues. Specified time point: newly diagnosed GD, antithyroid drugs for less than 3 months. After RNA was extracted from PBMCs, the TCR library was made from it. Arm-PCR of CDR3 regions and iRepertoire HTBI primers were the basis on which TCR beta libraries were built. TCRdb called the multiplex PCR reads again in MiXCR, with one record for every CDR3 protein. The top ten clones hold around 9.3% of a sample with 520,000 or so distinct CDR3 sequences, approximately 12% of them seen once. These data were also filed under a second study, of T cells in Graves' hyperthyroidism and ophthalmopathy. From that report: Ophthalmopathy stood apart from stable hyperthyroidism in a 13 V-J model.

V usage is TRBV3-1 and J usage is TRBJ2-1, with 10 nucleotides matching TRBD1. The receptor comes from a woman in her thirties with Graves disease. The source material was peripheral blood mononuclear cells (PBMCs), sampled at new diagnosis, from a patient treated with antithyroid drugs. CDR3 in amino acids: CASSPTGQGFNEQFF. The CDR3 DNA reads TGTGCCAGCAGCCCTACGGGACAGGGGTTTAATGAGCAGTTCTTC.